Sequencing of this TCR beta chain was carried out in a study of shared clonotypes between healthy human individuals. Points from the study as a whole: How much donors shared clonotypes was expected to be affected by sequencing depth. In a handful of donors, approximately 5% of naive CD4 clonotypes appeared in common.

The table came from immunoSEQ multiplex PCR; TCRdb's copy has only in-frame clones and leaves some out. The sample lists millions of clones; approximately 92% were seen once. Germline assignment: CDR1 MGHRA and CDR2 YSYEKL. The CDR3 runs 14 residues. Trimming shortened V by 1 base and J by 2 bases, and 8 bases separated the two germline ends. As to this clone: Its antigen remains unidentified.

The origin of this receptor is a man aged 18 to 30 in good health. Sequenced input: naive CD4+ T cells sorted from blood. Subset here: CD45RA+ positively selected. The chain carries TRBV4-1 and TRBJ1-2; perhaps TRBD1 as D (6 bases). CDR3 sequence (DNA): TGCGCCAGCAGCCAAGCCCAGGGGAACTATGGCTACACCTTC. Translating gives CASSQAQGNYGYTF.